This entry features one T cell receptor beta chain sequence. Its specific antigen is unknown. Base-call qualities are not available, and no considerably larger clone is one nucleotide away. TCRbeta CDR3 regions were amplified from genomic DNA using the immunoSEQ Assay, a bias-controlled multiplex PCR. Under the source paper's analysis protocol: The number of nucleated cells in each sample was estimated from the amplification of reference gene primers within the assay. To quantify the absolute abundance of each unique TCRbeta CDR3 rearrangement, sequence reads were collapsed and filtered. For each sample, productive Simpson clonality was calculated by taking the square root of Simpson's diversity index across productive rearrangements. TCRdb carries this immuneACCESS record with in-frame sequences only. Its versions omit some clonotypes, under half of them owing to an unresolved V gene in the studies checked, with the rest unexplained. V and J calls and clone size are given by that table; D and trimming were obtained from the DNA. Present in this sample are approximately 97,000 clones, approximately 81% of which were seen just once. The top ten clonotypes cover 4.4% of the sample.

The data derive from a study of blood T cell repertoires in COVID-19 (dated by TCRdb to the early 2020s). For context, the study as a whole: The collaborator samples originated in the United States, Italy and Spain and spanned the acute and convalescent phases of COVID-19. The prospective study material was composed of cDNA or gDNA derived from T cells, B-cell-depleted T cells, or PBMCs. Deeply sampled blood TCRbeta repertoires from subjects exposed to, actively infected with, or recovered from COVID-19 were included in the dataset. A freely available public database, intended as a resource for researchers studying the immune response to SARS-CoV-2, is where the repertoires were released. The samples were drawn from the first 160 participants of the ongoing ImmuneRACE study and from 1,254 subjects provided by 6 global collaborators. The sample metadata nearly always contained a de-identified subject ID, COVID-19 status, age in years and sex. Where available, HLA class I and class II types were obtained from metadata supplied by the sample provider rather than from assay-based typing.

CDR1 SGHRS and CDR2 YFSETQ were looked up in the germline V gene. Trimming accounts for 3 bases at V and 2 bases at J, while the number of junction bases matched to no gene is 1. The CDR3 goes from the cysteine to the phenylalanine over 13 residues. Only the CDR3 part of the read is kept: 39 bases, read in frame from the first base. The collaborating institutions used their own protocols to collect whole blood in K2EDTA tubes. Collaborator samples were shipped for TCRbeta analysis as frozen whole blood, isolated PBMCs, or DNA extracted from either sample type. What the work shows at the level of the full study, not this receptor alone: The amount of clinical and demographic metadata varied by source and participant and was provided uncurated.

Sequenced: peripheral blood. The chain uses TRBV5-1 and TRBJ2-5; TRBD1 agrees with 7 junctional bases. The receptor was isolated from a man aged 60 to 69 with acute or convalescent COVID-19. The DNA sequence follows: TGCGCCAGCAGCTCCAGGGGGCAAGAGACCCAGTACTTC. This yields the protein CASSSRGQETQYF.